A selection of T cell receptor beta chains follows, all from one sample in a study of shared clonotypes between healthy human individuals. Clones were sequenced by immunoSEQ multiplex PCR, and TCRdb holds only the in-frame ones, with some missing. This table has 470,000 or so clones, roughly 80% appearing once. Sequencing was done on a sample of PBMCs. The receptor source for this set is a woman in her forties in good health. Some clones in this sample may be carry-over from other donors' samples. The CDR3 runs from the conserved cysteine through the conserved F or W. D genes are given only for firm matches. Rows may omit the clone size; those that give it use once, few, many or a size class.

v_gene: TRBV29-1; abundance: NA; j_gene: TRBJ2-3; d_gene: NA; CDR3nt: TGCAGCGTTGCTTGGCAGTCGGGCACAGATACGCAGTATTTT; CDR3aa: CSVAWQSGTDTQYF
v_gene: TRBV28; abundance: NA; j_gene: TRBJ2-7; d_gene: NA; CDR3nt: TGTGCCAGCAGTACACCCTCCGGGATCGGAGACTACGAGCAGTACTTC; CDR3aa: CASSTPSGIGDYEQYF
v_gene: TRBV4-2; abundance: once; j_gene: TRBJ2-5; d_gene: TRBD2; CDR3nt: TGTGCCAGCAGCCCCCAGGTAGCGGGAGGGCCGGGTGAGACCCAGTACTTC; CDR3aa: CASSPQVAGGPGETQYF
v_gene: TRBV18; abundance: few; j_gene: TRBJ1-1; d_gene: TRBD1; CDR3nt: TGTGCCAGCTCACCGGCGCAGGGGGGAATTGAAGCTTTCTTT; CDR3aa: CASSPAQGGIEAFF
v_gene: TRBV10-1; abundance: NA; j_gene: TRBJ2-3; d_gene: TRBD1; CDR3nt: TGCGCCAGCAGTGGGACAGGAATTGATACGCAGTATTTT; CDR3aa: CASSGTGIDTQYF
v_gene: TRBV7-2; abundance: NA; j_gene: TRBJ2-1; d_gene: NA; CDR3nt: TGTGCCAGCAGCTTGACATCGGGGACCGATGGAAATGAGCAGTTCTTC; CDR3aa: CASSLTSGTDGNEQFF
v_gene: TRBV28; abundance: NA; j_gene: TRBJ1-5; d_gene: NA; CDR3nt: TGTGCCAGCAGTCCCATACGGACAGACAATCAGCCCCAGCATTTT; CDR3aa: CASSPIRTDNQPQHF
v_gene: TRBV6-5; abundance: NA; j_gene: TRBJ1-5; d_gene: NA; CDR3nt: TGTGCCAGCAGCCCCCAGCCCGGGGGCCGGGAGCCCCAGCATTTT; CDR3aa: CASSPQPGGREPQHF
v_gene: TRBV5-4; abundance: NA; j_gene: TRBJ2-2; d_gene: TRBD1; CDR3nt: TGTGCCAGCAGCTGGGGGACAGGGGCGAACACCGGGGAGCTGTTTTTT; CDR3aa: CASSWGTGANTGELFF
v_gene: TRBV6-5; abundance: NA; j_gene: TRBJ2-1; d_gene: NA; CDR3nt: TGTGCCAGCAGTTTGCGGGAAAACAATGAGCAGTTCTTC; CDR3aa: CASSLRENNEQFF
v_gene: TRBV19; abundance: few; j_gene: TRBJ1-2; d_gene: NA; CDR3nt: TGTGCCAGTGCCCGTCGGGGCCCCCAGGGCTACACCTTC; CDR3aa: CASARRGPQGYTF
v_gene: TRBV5-1; abundance: NA; j_gene: TRBJ2-5; d_gene: TRBD2; CDR3nt: TGCGCCAGCAAACGAGCGGGAGGGTCGGAGACCCAGTACTTC; CDR3aa: CASKRAGGSETQYF
v_gene: TRBV6-1; abundance: NA; j_gene: TRBJ1-1; d_gene: NA; CDR3nt: TGTGCCAGCAGCGAAGGGTACAACACTGAAGCTTTCTTT; CDR3aa: CASSEGYNTEAFF
v_gene: TRBV2; abundance: NA; j_gene: TRBJ2-5; d_gene: NA; CDR3nt: TGTGCCAGCAGCCCCGGGGGAGGGACCCAGTACTTC; CDR3aa: CASSPGGGTQYF
v_gene: TRBV4-2; abundance: NA; j_gene: TRBJ2-2; d_gene: NA; CDR3nt: TGTGCCAGCAGCCCGATACAAAGAACGAACACCGGGGAGCTGTTTTTT; CDR3aa: CASSPIQRTNTGELFF
v_gene: TRBV4-1; abundance: NA; j_gene: TRBJ2-3; d_gene: TRBD2; CDR3nt: TGCGCCAGCAGCCACCGACTAGCGGGGCCCACAGATACGCAGTATTTT; CDR3aa: CASSHRLAGPTDTQYF
v_gene: TRBV28; abundance: NA; j_gene: TRBJ1-4; d_gene: NA; CDR3nt: TGTGCCAGCAGTTTATGGAGGGCAGGAAATGAAAAACTGTTTTTT; CDR3aa: CASSLWRAGNEKLFF
v_gene: TRBV7-2; abundance: NA; j_gene: TRBJ2-7; d_gene: NA; CDR3nt: TGTGCCAGCAGCTGGAGGGACGGCAGTCCCGAGCAGTACTTC; CDR3aa: CASSWRDGSPEQYF
v_gene: TRBV6-4; abundance: NA; j_gene: TRBJ2-7; d_gene: NA; CDR3nt: TGTGCCAGCAGGGCAGGCCCCCACGAGCAGTACTTC; CDR3aa: CASRAGPHEQYF
v_gene: TRBV2; abundance: NA; j_gene: TRBJ2-1; d_gene: TRBD2; CDR3nt: TGTGCCAGCAGTGGCACTAGCGGGAGGGAGAATGAGCAGTTCTTC; CDR3aa: CASSGTSGRENEQFF
v_gene: TRBV28; abundance: NA; j_gene: TRBJ2-3; d_gene: TRBD2; CDR3nt: TGTGCCAGCTCCAGCGGGGACACAGATACGCAGTATTTT; CDR3aa: CASSSGDTDTQYF
v_gene: TRBV19; abundance: NA; j_gene: TRBJ2-5; d_gene: NA; CDR3nt: TGTGCCAGTAGTGCTTCCCCTAGCGCGGGGACCCAGTACTTC; CDR3aa: CASSASPSAGTQYF
v_gene: TRBV6-1; abundance: NA; j_gene: TRBJ2-7; d_gene: TRBD1; CDR3nt: TGTGCCAGCAGTGAACCACCGGGACAGGGTAACGAGCAGTACTTC; CDR3aa: CASSEPPGQGNEQYF
v_gene: TRBV9; abundance: NA; j_gene: TRBJ2-3; d_gene: NA; CDR3nt: TGTGCCAGCAGCGTAGTCAGCGGAACCAGCACAGATACGCAGTATTTT; CDR3aa: CASSVVSGTSTDTQYF
v_gene: TRBV4-2; abundance: NA; j_gene: TRBJ2-1; d_gene: TRBD2; CDR3nt: TGTGCCAGCAGCCAAGCCCCCCGACTAGCGGGAGGCCGCGGGCAGTTCTTC; CDR3aa: CASSQAPRLAGGRGQFF
v_gene: TRBV18; abundance: once; j_gene: TRBJ2-1; d_gene: NA; CDR3nt: TGTGCCAGCTCACCGGCCGAACGAACGGGAGCTTACAATGAGCAGTTCTTC; CDR3aa: CASSPAERTGAYNEQFF
v_gene: TRBV6-5; abundance: NA; j_gene: TRBJ2-2; d_gene: NA; CDR3nt: TGTGCCAGCAGGGGCACCGGGGAGCTGTTTTTT; CDR3aa: CASRGTGELFF
v_gene: TRBV7-9; abundance: NA; j_gene: TRBJ2-1; d_gene: TRBD2; CDR3nt: TGTGCCAGCAGCTTACGGGGGCTAGCGGGACCTGACAATGAGCAGTTCTTC; CDR3aa: CASSLRGLAGPDNEQFF
v_gene: TRBV6-4; abundance: NA; j_gene: TRBJ2-7; d_gene: NA; CDR3nt: TGTGCCAGCAGTGACTCGATGTCCGGGGCCCAGATATTTTACGAGCAGTACTTC; CDR3aa: CASSDSMSGAQIFYEQYF
v_gene: TRBV15; abundance: NA; j_gene: TRBJ2-7; d_gene: NA; CDR3nt: TGTGCCACCAGCAGAGACACCGGTACATGGGGCGAAGAGCAGTACTTC; CDR3aa: CATSRDTGTWGEEQYF
v_gene: TRBV7-2; abundance: NA; j_gene: TRBJ1-1; d_gene: NA; CDR3nt: TGTGCCAGCAGCTTATCCGGGGACACTGAAGCTTTCTTT; CDR3aa: CASSLSGDTEAFF
v_gene: TRBV7-9; abundance: NA; j_gene: TRBJ2-7; d_gene: NA; CDR3nt: TGTGCCAGCAGTCTCGGGACTGGAGGGCCGTACTTC; CDR3aa: CASSLGTGGPYF
v_gene: TRBV6-5; abundance: NA; j_gene: TRBJ2-3; d_gene: NA; CDR3nt: TGTGCCAGCAGCCGTAATAGGGGCGATACGCAGTATTTT; CDR3aa: CASSRNRGDTQYF
v_gene: TRBV5-1; abundance: NA; j_gene: TRBJ2-5; d_gene: TRBD2; CDR3nt: TGCGCCAGCAGCTTTAGACTAGCGACGGAGACCCAGTACTTC; CDR3aa: CASSFRLATETQYF
v_gene: TRBV10-3; abundance: NA; j_gene: TRBJ1-2; d_gene: NA; CDR3nt: TGTGCCATCGGGGGGGTCGGAAACCTCTATGGCTACACCTTC; CDR3aa: CAIGGVGNLYGYTF
v_gene: TRBV5-1; abundance: NA; j_gene: TRBJ2-1; d_gene: NA; CDR3nt: TGCGCCAGCAGCTTGGTTAGCGGAGCCTACAATGAGCAGTTCTTC; CDR3aa: CASSLVSGAYNEQFF
v_gene: TRBV19; abundance: many; j_gene: TRBJ1-1; d_gene: NA; CDR3nt: TGTGCCAGTAGTATCCCAGGAGTGAACACTGAAGCTTTCTTT; CDR3aa: CASSIPGVNTEAFF
v_gene: TRBV10-3; abundance: NA; j_gene: TRBJ2-7; d_gene: NA; CDR3nt: TGTGCCATCAGTGAACCCAGGTCCTACGAGCAGTACTTC; CDR3aa: CAISEPRSYEQYF
v_gene: TRBV5-1; abundance: NA; j_gene: TRBJ2-2; d_gene: TRBD1; CDR3nt: TGCGCCAGCAGCCTGGGACAGCGGCCGAACACCGGGGAGCTGTTTTTT; CDR3aa: CASSLGQRPNTGELFF
v_gene: TRBV6-4; abundance: many; j_gene: TRBJ2-1; d_gene: TRBD2; CDR3nt: TGTGCCAGCAGTGCTAGCGGGAGCTCCTACAATGAGCAGTTCTTC; CDR3aa: CASSASGSSYNEQFF
v_gene: TRBV18; abundance: once; j_gene: TRBJ1-1; d_gene: NA; CDR3nt: TGTGCCAGCTCACCACCCAGGGCAGGGACTGAAGCTTTCTTT; CDR3aa: CASSPPRAGTEAFF
v_gene: TRBV7-9; abundance: NA; j_gene: TRBJ1-3; d_gene: NA; CDR3nt: TGTGCCAGCATCCAAGACCAGGGAAACACCATATATTTT; CDR3aa: CASIQDQGNTIYF